This T cell receptor beta chain was profiled in a study of blood T cell repertoires in COVID-19. Looking at the study overall: Collection of acute and convalescent COVID-19 samples took place in the United States, Italy and Spain. PBMCs, B-cell-depleted T cells, or T cells were the source of the cDNA or gDNA that made up the material.

This clone was seen a single time. In the original analysis: From reference gene primer amplification, estimates of nucleated cell counts were derived. Method: immunoSEQ multiplex PCR; TCRdb's copy keeps in-frame clones and lacks some. That table gives V, J and clone size, and the DNA gave D and trimming. The sample holds some 300,000 clones; 88% are singletons and the top ten take approximately 1%. Donors in Cohort 3 counted as recovered after two negative PCRs, clearance, or symptom resolution. Trimming took 5 bases from V and 3 from J; bases not matched to a gene: 7. This CDR3 has 15 amino acids. Germline CDR1 is MDHEN and CDR2 is SYDVKM.

The TCR was taken from a woman younger than 45 who had recovered from COVID-19. The chain couples TRBV28 to TRBJ1-3; 7 positions agree with TRBD1. Sequences were obtained from PBMCs or T cells enriched from blood (not recorded which). Here the CDR3 reads CASSLRQGFGNTIYF. The CDR3, as DNA: TGTGCCAGCAGTCTCAGACAGGGATTTGGAAACACCATATATTTT.